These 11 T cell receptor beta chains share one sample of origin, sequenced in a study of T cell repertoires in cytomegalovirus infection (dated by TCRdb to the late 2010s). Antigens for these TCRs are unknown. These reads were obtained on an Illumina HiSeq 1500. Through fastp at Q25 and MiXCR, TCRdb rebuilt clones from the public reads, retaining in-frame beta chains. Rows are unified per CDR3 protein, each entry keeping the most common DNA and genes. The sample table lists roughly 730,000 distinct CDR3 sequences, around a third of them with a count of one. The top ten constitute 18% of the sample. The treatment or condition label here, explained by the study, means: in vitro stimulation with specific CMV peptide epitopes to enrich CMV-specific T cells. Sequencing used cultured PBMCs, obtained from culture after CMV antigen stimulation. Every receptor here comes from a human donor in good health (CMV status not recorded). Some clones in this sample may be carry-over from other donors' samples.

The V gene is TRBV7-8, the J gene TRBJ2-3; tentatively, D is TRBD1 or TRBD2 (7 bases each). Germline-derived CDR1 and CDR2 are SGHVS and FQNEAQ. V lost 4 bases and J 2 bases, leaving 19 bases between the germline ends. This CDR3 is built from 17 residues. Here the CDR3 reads CASSSDGRGPFTDTQYF. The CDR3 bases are TGTGCCAGCAGCTCCGATGGGAGGGGGCCCTTCACAGATACGCAGTATTTT.

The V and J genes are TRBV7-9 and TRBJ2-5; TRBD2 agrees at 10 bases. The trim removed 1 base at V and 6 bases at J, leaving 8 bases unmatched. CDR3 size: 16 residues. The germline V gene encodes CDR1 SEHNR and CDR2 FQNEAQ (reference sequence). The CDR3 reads CASSLEASGGRKTQYF. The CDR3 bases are TGTGCCAGCAGCTTAGAAGCTAGCGGGGGTAGAAAGACCCAGTACTTC.

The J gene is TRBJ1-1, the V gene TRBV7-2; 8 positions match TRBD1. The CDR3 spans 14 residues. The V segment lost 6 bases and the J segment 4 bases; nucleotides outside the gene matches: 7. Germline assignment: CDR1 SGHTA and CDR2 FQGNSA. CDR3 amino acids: CASRPNRGGTEAFF. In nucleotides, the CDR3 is TGTGCCAGCAGACCTAACAGGGGGGGCACTGAAGCTTTCTTT.

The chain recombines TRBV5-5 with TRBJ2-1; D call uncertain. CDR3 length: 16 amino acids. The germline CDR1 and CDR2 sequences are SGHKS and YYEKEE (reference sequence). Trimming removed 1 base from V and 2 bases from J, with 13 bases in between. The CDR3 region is CASSLYGSLTYNEQFF. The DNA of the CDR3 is TGTGCCAGCAGCTTGTACGGCAGCTTGACCTACAATGAGCAGTTCTTC.

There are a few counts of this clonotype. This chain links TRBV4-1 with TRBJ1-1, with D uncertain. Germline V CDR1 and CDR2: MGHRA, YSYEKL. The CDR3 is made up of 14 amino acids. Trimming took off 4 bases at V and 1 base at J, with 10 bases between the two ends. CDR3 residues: CASSLHLGNTEAFF. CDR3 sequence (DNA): TGCGCCAGCAGCCTACACTTAGGGAACACTGAAGCTTTCTTT.

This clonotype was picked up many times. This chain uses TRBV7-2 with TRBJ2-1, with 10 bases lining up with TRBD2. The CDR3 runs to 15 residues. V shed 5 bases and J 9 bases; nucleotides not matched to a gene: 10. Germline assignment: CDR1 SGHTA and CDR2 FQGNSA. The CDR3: CASSPPSGRAFEQFF. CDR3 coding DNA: TGTGCCAGCAGCCCCCCAAGCGGGAGGGCTTTTGAGCAGTTCTTC.

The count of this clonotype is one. CDR3 loop: CASSFRGDGTDTQYF. The DNA of the CDR3 is TGTGCCAGCAGTTTTCGTGGGGATGGCACAGATACGCAGTATTTT. The rearrangement joins TRBV12-3 or TRBV12-4 to TRBJ2-3, with unresolved D. Trimming took off 3 bases at V and 1 base at J, with 11 bases between the two ends. The CDR3 contains 15 residues.

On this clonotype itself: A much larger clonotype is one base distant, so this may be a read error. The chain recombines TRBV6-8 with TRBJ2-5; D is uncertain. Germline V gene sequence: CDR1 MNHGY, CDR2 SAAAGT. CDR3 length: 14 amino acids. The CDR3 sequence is CASSSDRYQETRYF. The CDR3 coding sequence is TGTGCCAGCAGCTCCGACCGCTACCAAGAGACCCGGTACTTC.

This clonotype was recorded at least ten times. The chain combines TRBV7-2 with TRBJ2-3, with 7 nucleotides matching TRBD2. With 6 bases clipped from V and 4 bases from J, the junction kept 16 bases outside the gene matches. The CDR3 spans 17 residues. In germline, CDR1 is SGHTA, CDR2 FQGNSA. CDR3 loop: CASSFGPSGGGADTQYF. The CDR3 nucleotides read TGTGCCAGCAGTTTCGGACCTTCCGGTGGGGGGGCAGATACGCAGTATTTT.

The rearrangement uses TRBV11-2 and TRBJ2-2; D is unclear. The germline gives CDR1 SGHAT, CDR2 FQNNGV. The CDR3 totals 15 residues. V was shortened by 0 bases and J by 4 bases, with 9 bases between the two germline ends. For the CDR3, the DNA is TGTGCCAGCAGCTTAGAGGGATTGGGCACCGGGGAGCTGTTTTTT. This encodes CASSLEGLGTGELFF.

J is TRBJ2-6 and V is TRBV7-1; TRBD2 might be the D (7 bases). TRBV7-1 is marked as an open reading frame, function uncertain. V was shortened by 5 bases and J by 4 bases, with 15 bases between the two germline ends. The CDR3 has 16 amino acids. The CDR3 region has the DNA TGTGCCAGCAGCCGTAGGCGGGGGCTCGGGGCCAACGTCCTGACTTTC. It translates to CASSRRRGLGANVLTF.